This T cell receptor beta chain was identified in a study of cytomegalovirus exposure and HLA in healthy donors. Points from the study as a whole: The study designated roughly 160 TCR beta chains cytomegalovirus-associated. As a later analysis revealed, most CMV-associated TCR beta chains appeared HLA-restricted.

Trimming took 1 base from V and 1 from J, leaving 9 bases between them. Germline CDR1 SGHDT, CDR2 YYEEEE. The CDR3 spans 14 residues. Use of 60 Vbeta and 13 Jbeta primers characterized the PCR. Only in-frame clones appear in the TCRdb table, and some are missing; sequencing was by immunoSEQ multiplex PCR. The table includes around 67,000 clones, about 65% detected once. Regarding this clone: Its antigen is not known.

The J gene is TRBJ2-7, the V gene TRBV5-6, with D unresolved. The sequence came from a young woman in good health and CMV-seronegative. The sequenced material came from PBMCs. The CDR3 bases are TGTGCCAGCAGCTTGTTAGAACCATCCTACGAGCAGTACTTC. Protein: CASSLLEPSYEQYF.